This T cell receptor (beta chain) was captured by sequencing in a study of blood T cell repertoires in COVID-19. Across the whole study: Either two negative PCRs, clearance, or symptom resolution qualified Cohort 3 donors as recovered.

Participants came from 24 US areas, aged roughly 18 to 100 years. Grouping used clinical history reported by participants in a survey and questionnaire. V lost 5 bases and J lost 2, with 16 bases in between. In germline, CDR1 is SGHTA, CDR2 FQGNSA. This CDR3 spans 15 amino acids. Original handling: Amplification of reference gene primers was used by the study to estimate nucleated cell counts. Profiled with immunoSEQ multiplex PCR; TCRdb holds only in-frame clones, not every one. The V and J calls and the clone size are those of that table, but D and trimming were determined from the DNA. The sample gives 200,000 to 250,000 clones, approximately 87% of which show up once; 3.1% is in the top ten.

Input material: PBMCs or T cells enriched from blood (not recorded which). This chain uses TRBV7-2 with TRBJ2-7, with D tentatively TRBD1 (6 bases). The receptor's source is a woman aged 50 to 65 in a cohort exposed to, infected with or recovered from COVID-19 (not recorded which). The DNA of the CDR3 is TGTGCCAGCAGCCACCTATGGACAGTTGCCTACGAGCAGTACTTC. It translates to CASSHLWTVAYEQYF.